One sample yielded the 9 T cell receptor beta chains listed below, sequenced in a study of regulatory T cells in long-lasting Graves disease (dated by TCRdb to the early 2020s). Library preparation was by multiplex PCR. The sequencer listed for this sample is Illumina HiSeq 4000. iRepertoire HTBI primers and Arm-PCR amplification of CDR3 regions were used to construct TCR beta libraries. Using fastp trimming at Q25 and MiXCR clonotype assembly, TCRdb reanalyzed the public sequencing data and kept in-frame beta chains. Here each entry gathers all rows of one CDR3 protein and keeps the most common genes and DNA. In this sample the table shows approximately 400,000 distinct CDR3 sequences, 20% to 25% of which occur a single time. The ten largest clonotypes hold less than 25% of the sample. The time point label, as the study defines it: persistent/refractory GD, antithyroid drugs over 5 years with positive TRAb. RNA was extracted from PBMCs in TRIzol for both TCR sequencing and RNA sequencing.

Sequenced material: peripheral blood mononuclear cells (PBMCs), taken when the disease was refractory, from a patient treated with antithyroid drugs. These receptors came from a female donor with Graves disease.

The chain joins TRBV14 to TRBJ2-4; D ambiguous. Trimming left V 1 base short and J 10 bases short, with 5 bases between. This CDR3 region has 11 residues. CDR1 and CDR2 (germline): SGHDN, FVKESK. The CDR3 spells CASSQGLIQYF. The CDR3 coding sequence is TGTGCCAGCAGCCAAGGGCTGATTCAGTACTTC.

The chain links TRBV20-1 to TRBJ2-7, with D unclear. Germline values: CDR1 DFQATT, CDR2 SNEGSKA (reference sequence). Between the trimmed V and J ends, which lost 3 bases and 0 bases, there was a span of 9 bases. The CDR3 sequence is 13 residues long. CDR3 loop: CSARDYFSYEQYF. The CDR3 nucleotides are TGCAGTGCTAGGGATTACTTCTCCTACGAGCAGTACTTC.

At least ten counts were recorded for this clonotype. The gene calls are TRBV7-9 and TRBJ1-1; D gene unclear. Germline CDR1 SEHNR, CDR2 FQNEAQ (reference sequence). This CDR3 has 15 residues. V was pared by 3 bases and J by 7 bases, with 18 bases between. The CDR3 sequence is CASSFTSPAPGEAFF. CDR3 in DNA: TGTGCCAGCAGCTTTACCAGCCCCGCGCCGGGTGAAGCTTTCTTT.

V usage is TRBV6-2 or TRBV6-3 and J usage is TRBJ2-7, with D unresolved. Trimming took off 0 bases at V and 2 bases at J, with 5 bases between the two ends. In germline, CDR1 is MNHEY, CDR2 SVGEGT. This CDR3 spans 13 amino acids. The CDR3 here is CASSYSDTYEQYF. Written as DNA, the CDR3 is TGTGCCAGCAGTTACTCAGACACCTACGAGCAGTACTTC.

The chain couples TRBV7-2 to TRBJ1-2; D unclear. V lost 1 base and J 4 bases, leaving 13 bases between the germline ends. Germline V lookup: CDR1 SGHTA, CDR2 FQGNSA. This CDR3 is 15 amino acids long. This CDR3 reads CASSLVVGLGYGYTF. The CDR3 DNA reads as TGTGCCAGCAGCTTAGTGGTAGGGCTAGGCTATGGCTACACCTTC.

The gene calls are TRBV20-1 and TRBJ1-1, with D unresolved. The CDR3 loop spans 14 amino acids. Trimming left V 3 bases short and J 5 bases short, with 16 bases between. Looked up from germline, CDR1 is DFQATT and CDR2 is SNEGSKA (reference sequence). CDR3 sequence reads: CSARGNRVMTEAFF. CDR3 bases: TGCAGTGCTAGGGGGAACCGGGTGATGACTGAAGCTTTCTTT.

Many counts were recorded for this clonotype. The chain employs TRBV7-9 and TRBJ1-2, with D maybe TRBD1 (5 bases). Trimming removed 0 bases from V and 7 bases from J, with 12 bases in between. Germline loops: CDR1 SEHNR, CDR2 FQNEAQ (reference sequence). This CDR3 is 14 amino acids long. CDR3 bases: TGTGCCAGCAGCTTAGCCCAGGGACCTCTTGGCTACACCTTC. The encoded protein is CASSLAQGPLGYTF. The entire variable domain, with the rest obtained from reference TRBV7-9 and TRBJ1-2, is as follows: DTGVSQNPRHKITKRGQNVTFRCDPISEHNRLYWYRQTLGQGPEFLTYFQNEAQLEKSRLLSDRFSAERPKGSFSTLEIQRTEQGDSAMYLCASSLAQGPLGYTFGSGTRLTVV.

This clonotype was observed a handful of times. The rearrangement links TRBV29-1 to TRBJ1-4, with unresolved D. Between the trimmed V and J ends, which lost 1 base and 0 bases, there was a span of 6 bases. The CDR3 spans 14 residues. The germline V gene encodes CDR1 SQVTM and CDR2 ANQGSEA. For the CDR3, the DNA is TGCAGCGTTGAAGGGGGTGCAACTAATGAAAAACTGTTTTTT. It yields the protein CSVEGGATNEKLFF.

A note on this clonotype: At one boundary the junction diverges from the germline segment, which might be a read error. The J gene is TRBJ1-3, the V gene TRBV30; D gene unclear. The germline gives CDR1 GTSNPN, CDR2 SVGIG (reference sequence). The CDR3 spans 14 residues. The CDR3 sequence: CAWSGAVSGTTIYF. The CDR3 DNA is TGTGCCTGGAGTGGGGCAGTCTCTGGAACCACCATATATTTT. The variable domain in full, with the rest retrieved from reference TRBV30 and TRBJ1-3, is SQTIHQWPATLVQPVGSPLSLECTVEGTSNPNLYWYRQAAGRGLQLLFYSVGIGQISSEVPQNLSASRPQDRQFILSSKKLLLSDSGFYLCAWSGAVSGTTIYFGEGSWLTVV.